This entry is about one TCR beta chain. Its antigen is unknown. This entry belongs to a study of brain T cells in children with intractable seizures. Study findings and constraints: Absence of clones before surgery may stem from lower sequencing depth. HCMV serostatus was not known, and viral specificity came from CDR3 similarity only.

Profiling relied on immunoSEQ multiplex PCR, and the TCRdb table lists in-frame clones only, not all of them. The table lists roughly 120,000 clones, around 94% of them singletons. Surgery cases with the highest brain T cell transcript signatures were chosen for sequencing. At least one anti-epileptic drug was given before surgery. This TCR derives from a boy in the first two years of life with hemimegalencephaly and intractable seizures. Material: peripheral blood, obtained at surgery.

The CDR3 DNA reads TGTGCCAGTCCCGTCGGGACTAGCGGGAGAGGTGAGCAGTTCTTC. It is translated as CASPVGTSGRGEQFF. The chain links TRBV19 to TRBJ2-1, with TRBD2 matching 14 bases. V shed 8 bases and J 9 bases; nucleotides not matched to a gene: 9. There are 15 residues in the CDR3. Germline-derived CDR1 and CDR2 are LNHDA and SQIVND (reference sequence).